This passage covers 30 T cell receptor beta chains from one sample sequenced in a study of cytomegalovirus exposure and HLA in healthy donors. Primers: 60 Vbeta forward and 13 Jbeta reverse. TCRdb's table, derived via immunoSEQ multiplex PCR, lists solely in-frame clones and lacks some. The data show about 160,000 clones, roughly 80% seen once. The sequenced sample consisted of PBMCs. All receptors derive from a male donor in good health and CMV-seropositive.

The chain uses TRBV6-5 and TRBJ1-2; the D gene is possibly TRBD1 (5 bases). The V gene's germline CDR1 is MNHEY and CDR2 SVGAGI. There are 13 residues in the CDR3. Trimming left V 2 bases short and J 6 bases short, with 10 bases between. CDR3 sequence reads: CASSYATGHGYTF. CDR3 in DNA: TGTGCCAGCAGTTACGCAACAGGACATGGCTACACCTTC.

The chain links TRBV19 to TRBJ1-2; TRBD1 matches at 8 bases. With V trimmed by 4 bases and J by 4 bases, 2 bases remained unmatched. The CDR3 sequence is 13 residues long. The germline CDR1 and CDR2 sequences are LNHDA and SQIVND (reference sequence). Here the CDR3 reads CASSKGTGYGYTF. The CDR3 DNA reads TGTGCCAGTAGTAAAGGGACAGGCTATGGCTACACCTTC.

The V call is TRBV7-9, the J call TRBJ2-7, with 7 bases that match TRBD1. This CDR3 spans 13 amino acids. Germline assignment: CDR1 SEHNR and CDR2 FQNEAQ (reference sequence). V trimming: 5 bases; J trimming: 3 bases; junction bases outside the gene matches: 4. CDR3 sequence reads: CASSNDRVYEQYF. CDR3 bases: TGTGCCAGCAGCAACGACAGGGTCTACGAGCAGTACTTC.

The rearrangement joins TRBV30 to TRBJ1-2, with D uncertain. Trimming shortened V by 5 bases and J by 1 base, and 5 bases separated the two germline ends. The CDR3 totals 11 residues. Germline lookup yields CDR1 GTSNPN and CDR2 SVGIG (reference sequence). CDR3 region: CAWGSNYGYTF. As DNA, the CDR3 is TGTGCCTGGGGCAGTAACTATGGCTACACCTTC. Drawing the rest from reference TRBV30 and TRBJ1-2, the complete variable domain is SQTIHQWPATLVQPVGSPLSLECTVEGTSNPNLYWYRQAAGRGLQLLFYSVGIGQISSEVPQNLSASRPQDRQFILSSKKLLLSDSGFYLCAWGSNYGYTFGSGTRLTVV.

The rearrangement joins TRBV19 to TRBJ2-7, with D possibly matching TRBD1 (5 bases). Germline CDR1 and CDR2: LNHDA and SQIVND (reference sequence). V gave up 4 bases and J gave up 1 base, with 14 bases separating them. The CDR3 has 15 amino acids. The CDR3 bases are TGTGCCAGTAGTACGTGGGGCATAGCTTCCTACGAGCAGTACTTC. Its protein is CASSTWGIASYEQYF. Looking up the rest from reference TRBV19 and TRBJ2-7 gives the full variable domain: DGGITQSPKYLFRKEGQNVTLSCEQNLNHDAMYWYRQDPGQGLRLIYYSQIVNDFQKGDIAEGYSVSREKKESFPLTVTSAQKNPTAFYLCASSTWGIASYEQYFGPGTRLTVT.

This clone was counted a few times. This sequence joins TRBV4-2 and TRBJ1-1, with 7 bases fitting TRBD1. Trimming took 4 bases from V and 3 from J; bases not matched to a gene: 11. Germline V CDR1 and CDR2: LGHNA, YNFKEQ. This CDR3 region has 16 residues. CDR3 protein: CASSRLRTGSDTEAFF. CDR3 in DNA: TGTGCCAGCAGCCGCCTTCGGACAGGTTCAGACACTGAAGCTTTCTTT.

V and J are TRBV28 and TRBJ2-1; 8 bases are shared with TRBD2. CDR3 length: 11 amino acids. Looked up from germline, CDR1 is MDHEN and CDR2 is SYDVKM. Germline trimming cut 5 bases from V and 12 bases from J; bases unmatched to any gene: 3. CDR3 residues: CASSRAGGQFF. In nucleotides, the CDR3 is TGTGCCAGCAGTCGGGCGGGAGGGCAGTTCTTC.

This chain joins TRBV30 and TRBJ2-5; D unresolved. Deletions cut 2 bases from V and 4 bases from J, with 11 bases between. The CDR3 is 13 residues long. CDR1 and CDR2 from the germline V gene are GTSNPN and SVGIG (reference sequence). In nucleotides, the CDR3 is TGTGCCTGGAGTAAGCCTCCCGGAGAGACCCAGTACTTC. The encoded protein is CAWSKPPGETQYF.

V usage is TRBV9 and J usage is TRBJ2-2; 7 nucleotides match TRBD1. The CDR3 has 16 amino acids. The germline gives CDR1 SGDLS, CDR2 YYNGEE. J was trimmed by 4 bases and V by 3 bases; bases with no gene match: 9. This CDR3 reads CASSATGASSTGELFF. CDR3 nucleotide sequence: TGTGCCAGCAGCGCTACAGGGGCGTCGAGCACCGGGGAGCTGTTTTTT.

Comments on this clone: Other DNA sequences in the sample encode the same CDR3. The V and J genes are TRBV5-1 and TRBJ2-5, with TRBD1 as a possible D gene (6 bases). Trimming left V 4 bases short and J 1 base short, with 11 bases between. The CDR3 has 14 amino acids. CDR1 is SGHRS and CDR2 is YFSETQ in the germline V gene. CDR3 loop: CASSAGQTQETQYF. The CDR3 bases are TGCGCCAGCAGCGCCGGACAGACCCAAGAGACCCAGTACTTC.

On this clone itself: Germline and junction disagree at one end, which may indicate a read error. J is TRBJ1-4 and V is TRBV7-9, with unresolved D. In germline, CDR1 is SEHNR, CDR2 FQNEAQ (reference sequence). The CDR3 has 15 amino acids. CDR3 nucleotides: TGTTCCAGCAGCTTAGTGGCGGCCCTCGATGAAAAACTGTTTTTT. Translating gives CSSSLVAALDEKLFF.

The chain is built from TRBV20-1 and TRBJ2-7; D unclear. The germline CDR1 and CDR2 sequences are DFQATT and SNEGSKA (reference sequence). This CDR3 has 11 residues. The V and J ends lost 2 bases and 3 bases respectively, with 5 bases between them. For the CDR3, the DNA is TGCAGTGCTAGATCGGTCTACGAGCAGTACTTC. It codes for CSARSVYEQYF.

The chain is built from TRBV30 and TRBJ2-7, with 7 nucleotides matching TRBD1. Germline V gene lookup returns CDR1 GTSNPN and CDR2 SVGIG (reference sequence). The CDR3 extends over 13 amino acids. J was trimmed by 2 bases and V by 6 bases; bases with no gene match: 7. CDR3 nucleotides: TGTGCCTGCAACGGACAGGATCCCTACGAGCAGTACTTC. Its translation is CACNGQDPYEQYF.

In its sample, this clone was seen a few times. The chain employs TRBV27 and TRBJ1-6, with 9 bases identical to TRBD1. This CDR3 spans 15 amino acids. The V gene end was trimmed by 6 bases and the J gene end by 8 bases; junction bases not matched to a gene: 8. CDR1 and CDR2 from the germline V gene are MNHEY and SMNVEV (reference sequence). CDR3 loop: CASSSDRGWYSPLHF. The CDR3, as DNA: TGTGCCAGCAGCTCGGACAGGGGATGGTATTCACCCCTCCACTTT.

The chain employs TRBV14 and TRBJ2-1; D not resolved. Trimming pared 4 bases from V and 7 bases from J, leaving 11 bases between. CDR3 length: 13 amino acids. Germline V gene lookup returns CDR1 SGHDN and CDR2 FVKESK. CDR3 sequence reads: CASSPEHPNEQFF. In DNA, the CDR3 is TGTGCCAGCAGCCCCGAGCACCCGAATGAGCAGTTCTTC.

The V gene is TRBV28, the J gene TRBJ1-3, with a tentative D call TRBD2 (7 bases). The assigned J gene may be wrong: the sequence end matches TRBJ2-2 better. The CDR3 consists of 16 residues. Per germline, CDR1 MDHEN and CDR2 SYDVKM. The CDR3 coding sequence is TGTGCCAGCATTCCCTATACAGGGAGGGAGACCGGGGAGCTGTTTTTT. Translating gives CASIPYTGRETGELFF.

This clone turned up a few times. This sequence joins TRBV7-6 and TRBJ1-1; D is uncertain. CDR1 and CDR2 (germline): SGHVS, FNYEAQ. This CDR3 is 13 amino acids long. V shed 3 bases and J shed 4 bases, with 9 bases lying between them. The CDR3 region has the DNA TGTGCCAGCAGCTTCCGGGAGGGCACTGAAGCTTTCTTT. Protein: CASSFREGTEAFF.

The rearrangement joins TRBV30 to TRBJ1-1; D unclear. CDR1 GTSNPN and CDR2 SVGIG come from the germline V gene (reference sequence). The CDR3 loop spans 14 amino acids. With 0 bases removed from V and 3 bases from J, the gap between germline ends came to 11 bases. DNA for the CDR3: TGTGCCTGGAGTGTCCAGAGCGTTGACACTGAAGCTTTCTTT. Translated, it gives CAWSVQSVDTEAFF.

The chain uses TRBV14 and TRBJ2-2, with TRBD1 as a possible D gene (6 bases). This CDR3 region has 14 residues. CDR1 SGHDN and CDR2 FVKESK come from the germline V gene. Trimming pared 0 bases from V and 5 bases from J, leaving 7 bases between. CDR3 protein: CASSQDTGTGELFF. The CDR3 DNA is TGTGCCAGCAGCCAAGACACAGGGACCGGGGAGCTGTTTTTT.

The genes are TRBV28 and TRBJ2-3, with 11 positions matching TRBD1. Per the germline V gene, CDR1 is MDHEN and CDR2 is SYDVKM. There are 16 residues in the CDR3. V gave up 6 bases and J gave up 2 bases; unmatched junction bases: 7. The CDR3 reads CASREGTGGPTDTQYF. CDR3 nucleotide sequence: TGTGCCAGCAGGGAGGGGACAGGGGGTCCCACAGATACGCAGTATTTT.

This clone was observed a handful of times. The chain joins TRBV4-2 to TRBJ2-1, with 8 nucleotides matching TRBD2. This CDR3 has 15 residues. Germline CDR1 is LGHNA and CDR2 is YNFKEQ. The ends lost 3 bases at V and 5 bases at J; junction bases unmatched: 6. CDR3: CASSQGPGLDNEQFF. The CDR3 region has the DNA TGTGCCAGCAGCCAGGGTCCGGGACTAGACAATGAGCAGTTCTTC.

The V gene is TRBV27, the J gene TRBJ2-3, with D unresolved. In germline, CDR1 is MNHEY, CDR2 SMNVEV (reference sequence). Trimming left V 2 bases short and J 0 bases short, with 12 bases between. This CDR3 contains 16 residues. DNA for the CDR3: TGTGCCAGCAGTTTAGCGCCTTCGCGCAGCACAGATACGCAGTATTTT. Its protein is CASSLAPSRSTDTQYF.

The genes are TRBV7-9 and TRBJ2-7, with D possibly matching TRBD1 (5 bases). There are 15 residues in the CDR3. The V gene lost 2 bases and the J gene lost 1 base, with 12 bases spanning the gap. The germline CDR1 and CDR2 sequences are SEHNR and FQNEAQ (reference sequence). The CDR3 protein is CASSLPGKGSYEQYF. As DNA, the CDR3 is TGTGCCAGCAGCTTACCAGGGAAGGGATCCTACGAGCAGTACTTC. The full variable domain, with the rest looked up from reference TRBV7-9 and TRBJ2-7, is DTGVSQNPRHKITKRGQNVTFRCDPISEHNRLYWYRQTLGQGPEFLTYFQNEAQLEKSRLLSDRFSAERPKGSFSTLEIQRTEQGDSAMYLCASSLPGKGSYEQYFGPGTRLTVT.

The V call is TRBV19, the J call TRBJ1-5, with 9 positions matching TRBD1. Unmatched junction bases numbered 4, after V lost 0 bases and J lost 7 bases. The germline V gene encodes CDR1 LNHDA and CDR2 SQIVND (reference sequence). This CDR3 is built from 15 residues. As DNA, the CDR3 is TGTGCCAGTAGTATAGACCGGGGACAGGGCCAGCCCCAGCATTTT. It yields the protein CASSIDRGQGQPQHF.

The chain combines TRBV5-4 with TRBJ1-4; TRBD1 agrees at 8 bases. The CDR3 has 14 amino acids. Germline CDR1 and CDR2: SGHNT and YYREEE (reference sequence). J gave up 7 bases and V 4 bases, and 6 bases lay outside the gene matches. CDR3 DNA: TGTGCCAGCAGCATACGACAGGGGTCTGAAAAACTGTTTTTT. Protein sequence: CASSIRQGSEKLFF.

The CDR3 is CASSLLTKQETQYF. CDR3 DNA sequence: TGTGCCAGCAGCTTGTTGACAAAACAAGAGACCCAGTACTTC. The chain joins TRBV5-4 to TRBJ2-5; D unclear. V was clipped by 1 base and J by 2 bases, with 9 bases between them. In germline, CDR1 is SGHNT, CDR2 YYREEE (reference sequence). CDR3 length: 14 residues.

The V call is TRBV7-6, the J call TRBJ2-5; 7 bases align to TRBD1. The CDR3 loop spans 16 amino acids. Germline assignment: CDR1 SGHVS and CDR2 FNYEAQ. V dropped 3 bases and J dropped 3; count of bases not matched to a gene: 10. CDR3 sequence reads: CASSFSDGTGEETQYF. CDR3 in DNA: TGTGCCAGCAGCTTCTCTGACGGAACAGGGGAAGAGACCCAGTACTTC.

V gene TRBV19 combines with J gene TRBJ2-7, with D tentatively TRBD2 (7 bases). Germline CDR1 and CDR2: LNHDA and SQIVND (reference sequence). V was pared by 3 bases and J by 5 bases, with 26 bases between. The CDR3 sequence is 18 residues long. The CDR3 region is CASSMGVGGLGGPDEQYF. DNA for the CDR3: TGTGCCAGTAGTATGGGGGTCGGGGGCCTGGGAGGGCCCGACGAGCAGTACTTC.

V gene TRBV5-4 combines with J gene TRBJ2-7, with TRBD2 matching over 7 bases. From germline, CDR1 is SGHNT and CDR2 YYREEE (reference sequence). V shed 2 bases, J shed 5 bases, and the junction held 10 bases outside the gene matches. CDR3 length: 15 amino acids. CDR3 residues: CASSFRAGAYHEQYF. The CDR3 coding sequence is TGTGCCAGCAGCTTCCGGGCGGGAGCGTATCACGAGCAGTACTTC.

The chain employs TRBV19 and TRBJ2-7; D gene uncertain. The CDR3 runs to 11 residues. Germline assignment: CDR1 LNHDA and CDR2 SQIVND (reference sequence). The V gene lost 3 bases and the J gene lost 5 bases, with 5 bases spanning the gap. The CDR3 here is CASSIEHEQYF. For the CDR3, the DNA is TGTGCCAGTAGTATCGAGCACGAGCAGTACTTC.